This T cell receptor (beta chain) appears in the sequencing data of a study of blood T cell repertoires in COVID-19. Study background: Acute and convalescent COVID-19 samples came from the United States, Italy and Spain.

In the study's own analysis: By means of reference gene primer amplification, nucleated cell counts were estimated. Profiling relied on immunoSEQ multiplex PCR, and the TCRdb table lists in-frame clones only, not all of them. V, J and clone size reflect that table, while D and trimming were determined from the DNA. The sample carries under 150,000 clones, approximately 87% recorded once. The V gene's germline CDR1 is LGHDT and CDR2 YNNKEL (reference sequence). V was pared by 1 base and J by 0 bases, with 30 bases between. The length of the CDR3 is 22 residues. This sequence was found in a woman aged 40 to 55 with acute or convalescent COVID-19. The J gene is TRBJ1-1, the V gene TRBV3-1 (or the pseudogene TRBV3-2); D is ambiguous. The sequenced sample was peripheral blood. The CDR3 region is CASSQGVSAQHGRRTMNTEAFF. The CDR3, as DNA: TGTGCCAGCAGCCAAGGGGTAAGTGCTCAACACGGTAGGAGAACCATGAACACTGAAGCTTTCTTT.